This T cell receptor (beta chain) was captured by sequencing in a study of neurological immune-mediated disorders. Study-wide points: Among 34 multiple sclerosis patients, 18 had repertoires that phylogenetic grouping placed in one related-CDR3 cluster, a possible signature.

5'RACE with 10-nucleotide random UMIs produced the cDNA. One entry per CDR3 protein, called by TCRdb with MiXCR from the 5' RACE reads. The top ten hold 2.5% to 3% of the sample, which has roughly 90,000 distinct CDR3 sequences, 3.5% seen once. It was from 2 million PBMCs stored at -80 C that the unsorted libraries were obtained. This clonotype was seen at least ten times. The target antigen is unknown. What was sequenced was PBMCs. The receptor's source is a woman in her forties or fifties with multiple sclerosis.

In DNA, the CDR3 is TGCGCCAGCAGTAGGGGACAGGGATCCTACGAGCAGTACTTC. This translates into CASSRGQGSYEQYF. The V call is TRBV5-1, the J call TRBJ2-7, with 9 bases fitting TRBD1. The CDR3 has 14 residues. Trimming took 5 bases from V and 1 from J; bases not matched to a gene: 4. The V gene's germline CDR1 is SGHRS and CDR2 YFSETQ. Together with reference TRBV5-1 and TRBJ2-7, the CDR3 gives the full variable domain: KAGVTQTPRYLIKTRGQQVTLSCSPISGHRSVSWYQQTPGQGLQFLFEYFSETQRNKGNFPGRFSGRQFSNSRSEMNVSTLELGDSALYLCASSRGQGSYEQYFGPGTRLTVT.